The text below deals with one TCR beta chain. No cognate antigen has been identified for it. Base qualities were left out, and no much larger clone turns up one base away. The sample originates from a study of early T cells in non-severe SARS-CoV-2 infection (dated by TCRdb to 2020 to 2023). Regarding the complete study: Because TCR sequencing relied on bulk RNA taken from unsorted whole blood, pairing of alpha and beta chains was not possible. Overall study results and their limits: VDJdb matching was skewed toward anti-spike CD8 responses and likely underestimated virus-specific expansions, missing private and CD4 specificities.

CDR1 and CDR2 (DFQATT, SNEGSKA) derive from the germline V gene (reference sequence). Inclusive of the bounding cysteine and phenylalanine, the CDR3 is 16 residues long. Solely the CDR3 DNA is kept, with 48 bases framed from the first base. The germline ends are 27 bases apart after V is trimmed by 4 bases and J by 10 bases. To prepare the library, 5' RACE was applied. The instrument given in TCRdb is NextSeq 500. To correct for sequencing error and PCR bias, the TCR library protocol tagged individual cDNA molecules with unique molecular identifiers. Sequencing covered both TCR alpha and beta chains, and within each sample the abundances of alpha and beta sequences were tightly co-correlated. The source study handled its data this way. V gene, J gene and CDR3 annotation of TCR sequences was performed with Decombinator V4. TCRs were defined as expanded if a significant change between any two time points was detected under a Poisson model with p below 0.0001. TCR abundances were normalised to the total number of TCRs sequenced in each sample and reported as counts per million. TRAV1-2 paired with TRAJ12, TRAJ20 or TRAJ33 defined MAIT TCRs, while TRAV10 paired with TRAJ18 defined iNKT TCRs. VDJdb, accessed 1 November 2021, was searched for CMV, EBV and SARS-CoV-2 annotated TCRs, excluding TCRs annotated for multiple antigens. The public reads were reprocessed in TCRdb via fastp at Q25 and MiXCR, keeping in-frame beta chains. Rows with a matching CDR3 protein are joined into one entry that keeps the most common DNA and genes. TCRdb assigned the V and J calls; the authors' analysis was not used. For this sample there are about 76,000 distinct CDR3 sequences; around 10% appear just once. Over 3.5% of the sample goes to the ten largest clones.

The study was a case-control design nested within a healthcare worker cohort in London, UK, with weekly nasopharyngeal swab PCR tests and blood sampling. Between 23 and 31 March 2020, the week of the UK lockdown, healthcare workers were enrolled and then followed up weekly for as long as 16 weeks. Recombination linked TRBV20-1 to TRBJ2-3; the D element might be TRBD1 or TRBD2, as each aligns at 6 bases. Sequenced sample: whole blood. This TCR was recovered from an adult who was a healthcare worker with PCR-confirmed SARS-CoV-2 infection or an uninfected control (not recorded which). Read as DNA, the sequence is TGCAGTGCTACCGGCGGGGACGCGGGGTCAGGGGTGGCGCAGTATTTT. This is translated as CSATGGDAGSGVAQYF.